This T cell receptor beta chain was found in a study of cytomegalovirus exposure and HLA in healthy donors (TCRdb year 2017). Regarding the study in general: According to a later analysis, one platform produced both the approximately 110 validation repertoires and the 666 repertoires of the first cohort. The study combined high-throughput TCR immunosequencing, statistical association of individual TCRs with disease status, and machine learning to predict cytomegalovirus infection status. The study was designed to test whether signatures of past pathogen exposure could be identified by cataloging public T cell receptors. Along with the approximately 700-subject first cohort, a separate validation cohort of around 120 different subjects was used. Here is what the overall study found, with its caveats: In vitro tests confirmed that a few of the cytomegalovirus-associated TCR beta chains recognize cytomegalovirus antigens. It was suggested by the authors that the approach could potentially be generalized to other disease states and immunological phenotypes. Most TCR sequences were seen in very few donors, while some public TCRs were found in many individuals. A total of roughly 160 TCR beta chains were listed by the study as associated with cytomegalovirus. The classifier was reported to diagnose cytomegalovirus status with high specificity and sensitivity in both the original and validation cohorts. A later analysis lacked HLA typing for the validation cohort, so it scored co-occurrence in that cohort across all 110 or so repertoires. A later analysis found that TCRs clustered in the first cohort also tended to co-occur in the approximately 120 validation repertoires, with 90% to 95% of cluster scores above 0.

Germline trimming: 4 bases from V, 5 bases from J; junction bases outside gene matches: 7. From the cysteine up to the phenylalanine, the CDR3 has a length of 15 residues. The CDR3 DNA has 45 bases and is translated from base 1. Taken from the germline V gene, the CDR1 and CDR2 loops are SGHNT and YENEEA. On this clone itself: No antigen is known for it. Per-base quality was not reported, and no clone a single base away is much larger than it.

Receptor libraries were prepared by the immunoSEQ multiplex PCR assay. The study's processing was this. A statistical classification framework was developed to diagnose cytomegalovirus status using the catalog of TCR beta chain sequences. What TCRdb holds here is the immuneACCESS table cut down to in-frame rearrangements. Part of the clones is not present; checked against another copy, under half of the missing clones reflect an unresolved V gene, and the others are unexplained. V and J calls and clone size are as listed in that table; D and trimming were resolved from the DNA. Across this sample there are approximately 260,000 clones, with around 85% seen only once. The ten top clones hold roughly 1% of the sample. The donors belonged to the validation cohort of about 120 subjects, which was separate from the approximately 700-subject first cohort.

The rearrangement joined TRBV11-3 to TRBJ2-3; a stretch of 9 junction bases matches TRBD1. This receptor was taken from a woman between 18 and 29 years old in good health and CMV-seronegative. Sequenced: PBMCs. The DNA sequence is given as TGTGCCAGCAGCTCCCGGGACAGGGTCGGAGATACGCAGTATTTT. This translates into CASSSRDRVGDTQYF.